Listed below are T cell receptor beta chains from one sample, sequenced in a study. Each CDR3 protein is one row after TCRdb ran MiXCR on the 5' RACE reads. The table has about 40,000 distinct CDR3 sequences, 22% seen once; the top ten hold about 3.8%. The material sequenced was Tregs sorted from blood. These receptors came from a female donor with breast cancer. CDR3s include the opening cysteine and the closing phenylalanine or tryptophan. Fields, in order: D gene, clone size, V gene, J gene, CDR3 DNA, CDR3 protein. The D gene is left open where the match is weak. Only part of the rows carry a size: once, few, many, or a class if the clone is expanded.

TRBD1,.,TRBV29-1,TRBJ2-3,TGCAGCGGAGAACTCGGACAGGGAGGTTATACGCAGTATTTT,CSGELGQGGYTQYF
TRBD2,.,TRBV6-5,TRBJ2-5,TGTGCCAGCAGTTACGGCGGGGGGGGGCAGACCCAGTACTTC,CASSYGGGGQTQYF
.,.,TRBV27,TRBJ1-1,TGTGCCAGCGAAGTGGTGGAACGCCCGATAACCAACACTGAAGCTCTCTTT,CASEVVERPITNTEALF
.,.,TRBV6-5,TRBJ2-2,TGTGCCAGAGAAGACCGACAGGCCCTTTCGAACACCGGGGAGCTGTTTTTT,CAREDRQALSNTGELFF
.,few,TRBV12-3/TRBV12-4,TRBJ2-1,TGTGCCAGCAGACCCGGGACTCTGTACAATGAGCAGTTCTTC,CASRPGTLYNEQFF
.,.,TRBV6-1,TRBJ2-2,TGTGCCAGCAGTGTATCGATCGGGGAGCTGTTTTTT,CASSVSIGELFF
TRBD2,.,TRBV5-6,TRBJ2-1,TGTGCCAGCAGCTGGGGACTAGCGGGAGCGCTGGATGAGCAGTCCTTC,CASSWGLAGALDEQSF
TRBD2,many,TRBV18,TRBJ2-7,TGTGCCAGCTCACCTTGGCGGGAGGCTAACGAGCAGTACTTC,CASSPWREANEQYF
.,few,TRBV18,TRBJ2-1,TGTGCCAGCTCACCAAACCGAAGGCAGCAGCCCGTCTACTACAATGAGCAGTTCTTC,CASSPNRRQQPVYYNEQFF
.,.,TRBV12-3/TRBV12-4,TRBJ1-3,TGTGCCAGCTCCGACGGTTCCTCTGGAAACACCATATATTTT,CASSDGSSGNTIYF
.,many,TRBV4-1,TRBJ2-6,TGCGCCAGCAGCCAAGATTCCGCCCAGGGAGGGGCCAACGTCCTGACTTTC,CASSQDSAQGGANVLTF
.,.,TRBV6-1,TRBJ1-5,TGTGCCAGTCAGGGGAACAGCGATCAGCCCCAGCATTTT,CASQGNSDQPQHF
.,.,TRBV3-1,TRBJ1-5,TGTGCCAGCAGCCATTCAAAAGGGGGGGATCAGCCCCAGCATTTT,CASSHSKGGDQPQHF
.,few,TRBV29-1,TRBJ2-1,TGCAGCGTTGACCTAGCGAGAGAGCAGTTCTTC,CSVDLAREQFF
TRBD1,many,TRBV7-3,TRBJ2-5,TGTGCCAGCAGCTTGGACAGGGAAGAGACCCAGTACTTC,CASSLDREETQYF
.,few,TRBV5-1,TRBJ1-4,TGCGCCAGCAGCTTCGGGACTAATGAAAAACTGTTTTTT,CASSFGTNEKLFF
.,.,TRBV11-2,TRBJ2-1,TGTGCCAGCAGCGCCGGGACCGACTACAATGAGCAGTTCTTC,CASSAGTDYNEQFF
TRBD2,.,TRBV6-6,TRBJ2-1,TGTGCCAGCAGTTACAGACCGCCGGGACTAGACTTTAATGAGCAGTTCTTC,CASSYRPPGLDFNEQFF
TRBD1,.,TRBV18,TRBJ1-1,TGTGCCAGCTCACCAAAAACAAACAGGGGCACTGAAGCTTTCTTT,CASSPKTNRGTEAFF
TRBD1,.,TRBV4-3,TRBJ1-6,TGCGCCAGCAGCCAACAACAGGGGAATAATTCACCCCTCCACTTT,CASSQQQGNNSPLHF
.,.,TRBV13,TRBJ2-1,TGTGCCAGCGCCCCGGAGACAGGTTACAATGAGCAGTTCTTC,CASAPETGYNEQFF
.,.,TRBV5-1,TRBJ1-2,TGCGCCAGCAGCTTGGTTCTGGGGGATATCTATGGCTACACCTTC,CASSLVLGDIYGYTF
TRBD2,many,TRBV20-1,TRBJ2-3,TGCAGTGCTGCTAGCGGGAGAATAGATACGCAGTATTTT,CSAASGRIDTQYF
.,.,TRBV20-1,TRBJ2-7,TGCAGTGCCCACCCAGACCAGGACGATGACGAGCAGTACTTC,CSAHPDQDDDEQYF
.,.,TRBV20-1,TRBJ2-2,TGCAGTGCTCCAGGATTAACGGGGGGCGGGAACACCGGGGAGCTGTTTTTT,CSAPGLTGGGNTGELFF
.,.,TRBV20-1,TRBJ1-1,TGCAGTGCTAGTCCCGATTCCCGGGGAGAAGCTTTCTTT,CSASPDSRGEAFF
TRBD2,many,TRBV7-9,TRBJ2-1,TGTGCCAGCAGCTTATACCAAGGGACTAGCGGGAGTGAGCAGTTCTTC,CASSLYQGTSGSEQFF
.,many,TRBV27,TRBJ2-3,TGTGCCAGCAATTGCGGGCCCGGCACAGATACGCAGTATTTT,CASNCGPGTDTQYF
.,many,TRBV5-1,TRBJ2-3,TGCGCCAGCAGCTTGGGGGACCGCACAGATACGCAGTATTTT,CASSLGDRTDTQYF
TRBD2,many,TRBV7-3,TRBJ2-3,TGTGCCAGCAGCTCGGGTAGCGGGACTAGCACAGATACGCAGTATTTT,CASSSGSGTSTDTQYF